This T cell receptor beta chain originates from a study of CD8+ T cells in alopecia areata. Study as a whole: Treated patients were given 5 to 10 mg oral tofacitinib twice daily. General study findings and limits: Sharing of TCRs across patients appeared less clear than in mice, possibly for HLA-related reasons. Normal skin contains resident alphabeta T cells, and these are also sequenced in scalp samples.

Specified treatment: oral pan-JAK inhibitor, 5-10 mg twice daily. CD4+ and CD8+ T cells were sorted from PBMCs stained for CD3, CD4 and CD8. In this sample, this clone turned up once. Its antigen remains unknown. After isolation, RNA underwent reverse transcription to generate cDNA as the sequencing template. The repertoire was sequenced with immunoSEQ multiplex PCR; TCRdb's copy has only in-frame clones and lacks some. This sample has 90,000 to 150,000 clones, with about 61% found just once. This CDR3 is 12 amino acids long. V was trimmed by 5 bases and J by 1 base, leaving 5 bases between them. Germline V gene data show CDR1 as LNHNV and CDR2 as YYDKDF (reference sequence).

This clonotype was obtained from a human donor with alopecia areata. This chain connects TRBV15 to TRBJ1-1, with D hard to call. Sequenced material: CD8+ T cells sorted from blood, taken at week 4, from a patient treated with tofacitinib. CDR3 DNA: TGTGCCACCAGCGGGGAGAACACTGAAGCTTTCTTT. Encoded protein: CATSGENTEAFF.